This TCR beta chain was obtained from a study of CD8+ T cells in alopecia areata. Study context: Patients took tofacitinib for 6 to 18 months, followed by 6 drug-free months.

V dropped 7 bases and J dropped 1 base, with 5 bases sitting between them. This CDR3 spans 11 amino acids. CDR1 is SEHNR, CDR2 FQNEAQ, per germline (reference sequence). Treatment described: oral pan-JAK inhibitor, 5-10 mg twice daily. cDNA serving as the sequencing template came from extracted, reverse transcribed RNA. TCRdb's table, derived via immunoSEQ multiplex PCR, lists solely in-frame clones and lacks some. The data show 90,000 to 100,000 clones, 50% to 75% seen once. In its sample, this clone was seen a few times. Other DNA sequences within the sample encode an identical CDR3. The chain recombines TRBV7-9 with TRBJ2-7; no firm D call. This clonotype was sampled from a human donor with alopecia areata. The starting material was CD8+ T cells sorted from blood, obtained at week 4, from a patient treated with tofacitinib. The CDR3 DNA is TGTGCCAGCACCGGATCCTACGAGCAGTACTTC. Translation: CASTGSYEQYF.